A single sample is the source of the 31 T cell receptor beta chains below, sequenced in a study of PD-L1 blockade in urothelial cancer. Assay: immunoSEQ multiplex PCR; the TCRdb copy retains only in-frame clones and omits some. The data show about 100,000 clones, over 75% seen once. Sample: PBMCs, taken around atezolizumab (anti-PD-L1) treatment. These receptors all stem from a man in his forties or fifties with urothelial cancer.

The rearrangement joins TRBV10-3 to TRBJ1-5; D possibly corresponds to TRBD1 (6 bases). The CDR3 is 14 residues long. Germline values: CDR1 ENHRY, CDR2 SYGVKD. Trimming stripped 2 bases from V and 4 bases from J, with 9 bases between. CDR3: CAISEGQRNQPQHF. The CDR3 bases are TGTGCCATCAGTGAGGGACAGAGGAATCAGCCCCAGCATTTT.

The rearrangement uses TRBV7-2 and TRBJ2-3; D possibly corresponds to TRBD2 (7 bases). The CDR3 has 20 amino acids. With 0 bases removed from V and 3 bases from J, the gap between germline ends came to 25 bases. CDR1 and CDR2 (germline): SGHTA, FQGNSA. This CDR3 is CASSLAGARSGREETDTQYF. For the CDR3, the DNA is TGTGCCAGCAGCTTAGCGGGGGCGCGATCTGGTCGGGAGGAGACAGATACGCAGTATTTT.

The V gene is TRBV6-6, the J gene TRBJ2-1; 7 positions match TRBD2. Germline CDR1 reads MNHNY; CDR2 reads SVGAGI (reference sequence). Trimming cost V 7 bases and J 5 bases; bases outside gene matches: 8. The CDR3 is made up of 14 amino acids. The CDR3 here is CASTTVAGDNEQFF. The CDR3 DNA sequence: TGTGCCAGCACCACCGTGGCGGGGGACAATGAGCAGTTCTTC.

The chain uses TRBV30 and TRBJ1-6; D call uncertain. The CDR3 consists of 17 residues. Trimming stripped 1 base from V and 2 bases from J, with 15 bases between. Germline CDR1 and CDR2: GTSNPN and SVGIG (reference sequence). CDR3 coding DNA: TGTGCCTGGAGTGGTACCCTCAGGTTCACCTATAATTCACCCCTCCACTTT. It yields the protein CAWSGTLRFTYNSPLHF.

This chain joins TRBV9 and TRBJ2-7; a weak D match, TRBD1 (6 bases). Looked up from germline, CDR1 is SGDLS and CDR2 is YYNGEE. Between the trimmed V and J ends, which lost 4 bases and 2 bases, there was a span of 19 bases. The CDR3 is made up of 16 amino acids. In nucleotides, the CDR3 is TGTGCCAGCAGCCCCCTCCCCGGGCCAGGGGCCTACGAGCAGTACTTC. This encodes CASSPLPGPGAYEQYF.

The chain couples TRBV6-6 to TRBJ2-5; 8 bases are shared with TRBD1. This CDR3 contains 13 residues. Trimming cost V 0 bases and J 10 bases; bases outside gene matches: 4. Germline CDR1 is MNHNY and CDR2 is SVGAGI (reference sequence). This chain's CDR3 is CASSYSDRVGQYF. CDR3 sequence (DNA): TGTGCCAGCAGTTACTCGGACAGGGTGGGCCAGTACTTC.

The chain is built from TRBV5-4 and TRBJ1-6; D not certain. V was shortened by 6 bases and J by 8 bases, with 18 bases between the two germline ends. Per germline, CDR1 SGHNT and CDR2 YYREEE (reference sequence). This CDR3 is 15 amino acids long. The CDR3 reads CASNLGLGGDSPLHF. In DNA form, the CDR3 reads TGTGCCAGCAACCTCGGACTCGGCGGAGATTCACCCCTCCACTTT. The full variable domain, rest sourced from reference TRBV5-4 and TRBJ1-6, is ETGVTQSPTHLIKTRGQQVTLRCSSQSGHNTVSWYQQALGQGPQFIFQYYREEENGRGNFPPRFSGLQFPNYSSELNVNALELDDSALYLCASNLGLGGDSPLHFGNGTRLTVT.

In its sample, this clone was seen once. The CDR3 sequence: CASMNGQLNNEQYF. CDR3 nucleotide sequence: TGCGCCAGCATGAATGGACAGCTAAATAACGAGCAGTACTTC. The J gene is TRBJ2-7, the V gene TRBV10-2, with D possibly TRBD1 on 6 matching bases. The V end was cut by 7 bases, the J end by 5 bases, with 18 bases between. CDR3 length: 14 residues. Germline assignment: CDR1 WSHSY and CDR2 SAAADI.

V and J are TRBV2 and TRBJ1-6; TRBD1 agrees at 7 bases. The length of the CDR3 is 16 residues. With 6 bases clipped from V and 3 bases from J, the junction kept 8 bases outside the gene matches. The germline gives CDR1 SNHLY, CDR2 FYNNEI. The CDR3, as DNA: TGTGCCAGCAGACTCGACAGGGCCAACTATAATTCACCCCTCCACTTT. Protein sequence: CASRLDRANYNSPLHF.

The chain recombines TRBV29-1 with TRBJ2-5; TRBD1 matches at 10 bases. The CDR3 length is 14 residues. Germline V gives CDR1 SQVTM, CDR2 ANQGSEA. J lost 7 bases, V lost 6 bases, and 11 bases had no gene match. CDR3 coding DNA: TGCAGCGTAGTCCCGGGACAGGGGTCTGGGACCCAGTACTTC. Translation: CSVVPGQGSGTQYF.

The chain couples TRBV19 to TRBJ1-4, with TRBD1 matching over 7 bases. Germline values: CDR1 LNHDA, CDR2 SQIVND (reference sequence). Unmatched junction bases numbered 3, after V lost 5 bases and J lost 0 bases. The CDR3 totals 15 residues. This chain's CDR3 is CASSEGQATNEKLFF. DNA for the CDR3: TGTGCCAGTAGTGAAGGACAGGCAACTAATGAAAAACTGTTTTTT.

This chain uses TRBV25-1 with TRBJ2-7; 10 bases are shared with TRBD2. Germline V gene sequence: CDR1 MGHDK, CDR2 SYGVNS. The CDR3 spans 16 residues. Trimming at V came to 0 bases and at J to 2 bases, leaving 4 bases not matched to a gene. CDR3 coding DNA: TGTGCCAGCAGTGAATATCGGAGCGGGAGGGCCTACGAGCAGTACTTC. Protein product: CASSEYRSGRAYEQYF.

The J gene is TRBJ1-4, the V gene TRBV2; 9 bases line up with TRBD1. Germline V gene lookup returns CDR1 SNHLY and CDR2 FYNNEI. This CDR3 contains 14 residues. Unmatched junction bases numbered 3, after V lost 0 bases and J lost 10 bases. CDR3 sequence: CASSEARQGGKLFF. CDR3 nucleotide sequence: TGTGCCAGCAGTGAAGCGAGACAGGGGGGAAAACTGTTTTTT.

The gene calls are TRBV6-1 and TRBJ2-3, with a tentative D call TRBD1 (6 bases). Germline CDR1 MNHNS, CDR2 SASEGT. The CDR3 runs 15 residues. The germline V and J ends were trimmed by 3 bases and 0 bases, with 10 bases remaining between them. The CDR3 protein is CASSDRTASTDTQYF. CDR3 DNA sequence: TGTGCCAGCAGTGATCGGACAGCTAGCACAGATACGCAGTATTTT.

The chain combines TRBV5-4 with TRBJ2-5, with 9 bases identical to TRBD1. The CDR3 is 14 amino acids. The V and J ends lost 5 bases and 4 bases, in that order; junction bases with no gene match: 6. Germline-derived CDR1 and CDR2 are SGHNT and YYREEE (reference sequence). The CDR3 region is CASRQDRGRETQYF. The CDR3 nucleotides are TGTGCCAGCAGGCAGGACAGGGGACGAGAGACCCAGTACTTC.

CDR3 loop: CVQNLRTGGDQPQHF. CDR3 nucleotides: TGTGTCCAAAACCTAAGGACAGGGGGCGACCAGCCCCAGCATTTT. The chain carries TRBV19 and TRBJ1-5; 11 bases agree with TRBD1. CDR1 and CDR2 from the germline V gene are LNHDA and SQIVND (reference sequence). The length of the CDR3 is 15 residues.

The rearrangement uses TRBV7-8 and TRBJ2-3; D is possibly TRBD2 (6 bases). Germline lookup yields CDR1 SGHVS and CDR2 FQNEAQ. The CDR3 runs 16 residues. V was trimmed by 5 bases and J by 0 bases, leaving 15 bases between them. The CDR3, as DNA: TGTGCCAGCAGCCAATGGGCTAGCGTCAGCACAGATACGCAGTATTTT. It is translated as CASSQWASVSTDTQYF.

CDR3 loop: CASSPSWGQKQPQHF. CDR3 coding DNA: TGTGCCAGCAGCCCTAGCTGGGGGCAGAAGCAGCCCCAGCATTTT. The chain joins TRBV9 to TRBJ1-5; D possibly corresponds to TRBD1 (6 bases). The CDR3 has 15 residues. The germline V and J ends were trimmed by 4 bases and 7 bases, with 18 bases remaining between them. Germline-derived CDR1 and CDR2 are SGDLS and YYNGEE.

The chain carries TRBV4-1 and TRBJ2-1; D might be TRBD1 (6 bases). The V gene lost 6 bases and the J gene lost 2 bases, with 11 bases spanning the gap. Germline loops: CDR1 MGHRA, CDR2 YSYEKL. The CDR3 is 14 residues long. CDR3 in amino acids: CASSLRDTYNEQFF. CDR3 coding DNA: TGCGCCAGCAGTCTCAGGGACACCTACAATGAGCAGTTCTTC.

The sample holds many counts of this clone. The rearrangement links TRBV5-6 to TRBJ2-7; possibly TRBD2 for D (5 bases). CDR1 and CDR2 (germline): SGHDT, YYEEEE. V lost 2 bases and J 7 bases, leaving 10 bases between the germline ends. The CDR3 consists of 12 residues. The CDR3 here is CASSFLPGEQYF. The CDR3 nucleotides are TGTGCCAGCAGCTTTTTACCGGGGGAGCAGTACTTC.

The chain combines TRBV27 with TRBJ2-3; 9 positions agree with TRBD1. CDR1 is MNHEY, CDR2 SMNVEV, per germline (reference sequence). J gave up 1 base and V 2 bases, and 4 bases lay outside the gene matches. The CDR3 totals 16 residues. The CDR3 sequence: CASSLGWTGGTDTQYF. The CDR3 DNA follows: TGTGCCAGCAGTTTAGGCTGGACAGGGGGCACAGATACGCAGTATTTT.

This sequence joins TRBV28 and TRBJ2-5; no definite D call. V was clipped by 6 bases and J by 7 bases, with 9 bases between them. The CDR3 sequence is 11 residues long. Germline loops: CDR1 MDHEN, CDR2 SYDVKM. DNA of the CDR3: TGTGCCAGCAGAAAAGGCGGGACCCAGTACTTC. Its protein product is CASRKGGTQYF.

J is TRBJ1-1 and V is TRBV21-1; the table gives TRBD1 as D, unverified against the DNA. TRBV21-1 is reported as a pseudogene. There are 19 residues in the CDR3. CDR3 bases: TGTGCCAGCAGCAAAGGGGACAACAGGGGGAAGGCCTTGAACACTGAAGCTTTCTTT. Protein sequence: CASSKGDNRGKALNTEAFF.

In DNA, the CDR3 is TGTGCCTGGAGTCAATCTACTAGCGACACGGGCGAGCAGTACTTC. Translation gives CAWSQSTSDTGEQYF. The chain carries TRBV30 and TRBJ2-7; TRBD2 aligns across 7 bases. With 2 bases clipped from V and 6 bases from J, the junction kept 13 bases outside the gene matches. The germline CDR1 and CDR2 sequences are GTSNPN and SVGIG (reference sequence). The CDR3 length is 15 residues.

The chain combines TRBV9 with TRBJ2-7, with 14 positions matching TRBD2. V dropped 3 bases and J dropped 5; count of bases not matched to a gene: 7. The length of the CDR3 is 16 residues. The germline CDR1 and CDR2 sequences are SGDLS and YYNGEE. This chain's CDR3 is CASSGLTSGRADEQYF. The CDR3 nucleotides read TGTGCCAGCAGCGGATTGACTAGCGGGAGGGCCGACGAGCAGTACTTC.

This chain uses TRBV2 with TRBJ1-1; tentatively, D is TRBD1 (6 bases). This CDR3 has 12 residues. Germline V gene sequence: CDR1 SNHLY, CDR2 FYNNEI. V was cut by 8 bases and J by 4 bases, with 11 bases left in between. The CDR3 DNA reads TGTGCCAGCTACAGGGTGGGCACTGAAGCTTTCTTT. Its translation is CASYRVGTEAFF.

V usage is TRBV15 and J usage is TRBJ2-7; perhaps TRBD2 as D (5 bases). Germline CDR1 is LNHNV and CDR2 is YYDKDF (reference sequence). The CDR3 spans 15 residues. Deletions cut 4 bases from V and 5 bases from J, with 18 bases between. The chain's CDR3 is CATSNGELVWDEQYF. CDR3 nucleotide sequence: TGTGCCACCAGCAATGGGGAGCTAGTCTGGGACGAGCAGTACTTC. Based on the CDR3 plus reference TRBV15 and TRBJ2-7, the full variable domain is DAMVIQNPRYQVTQFGKPVTLSCSQTLNHNVMYWYQQKSSQAPKLLFHYYDKDFNNEADTPDNFQSRRPNTSFCFLDIRSPGLGDTAMYLCATSNGELVWDEQYFGPGTRLTVT.

CDR3: CASSDRSGNDEQFF. CDR3 nucleotides: TGTGCCAGCAGTGACAGAAGCGGTAACGATGAGCAGTTCTTC. V and J are TRBV6-4 and TRBJ2-1, with TRBD2 as a possible D gene (5 bases). Trimming left V 2 bases short and J 8 bases short, with 13 bases between. Germline V gene data show CDR1 as MRHNA and CDR2 as SNTAGT. The CDR3 is 14 amino acids.

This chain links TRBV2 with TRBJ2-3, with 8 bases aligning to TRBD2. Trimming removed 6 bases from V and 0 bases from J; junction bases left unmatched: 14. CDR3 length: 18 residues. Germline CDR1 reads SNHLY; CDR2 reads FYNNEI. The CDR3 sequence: CASSPTSGYGSSTDTQYF. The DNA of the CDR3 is TGTGCCAGCAGCCCTACTAGCGGCTATGGATCTAGCACAGATACGCAGTATTTT.

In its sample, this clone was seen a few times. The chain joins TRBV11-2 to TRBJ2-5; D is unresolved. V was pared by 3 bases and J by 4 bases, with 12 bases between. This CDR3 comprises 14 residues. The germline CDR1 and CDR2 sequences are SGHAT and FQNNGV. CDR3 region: CASSFGSLRETQYF. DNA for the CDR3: TGTGCCAGCAGCTTCGGTAGTTTGAGAGAGACCCAGTACTTC.

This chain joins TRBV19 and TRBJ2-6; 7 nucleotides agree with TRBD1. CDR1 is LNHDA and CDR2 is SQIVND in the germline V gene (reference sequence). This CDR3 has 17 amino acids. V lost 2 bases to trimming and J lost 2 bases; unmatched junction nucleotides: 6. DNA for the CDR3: TGTGCCAGTAGTATACAGGGGGATGCTGCTGGGGCCAACGTCCTGACTTTC. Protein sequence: CASSIQGDAAGANVLTF.